These T cell receptor beta chains were read from a single sample in a study of cytomegalovirus exposure and HLA in healthy donors. Sequencing was performed with immunoSEQ multiplex PCR; in TCRdb, only in-frame clones are kept and a portion is missing. The repertoire holds 150,000 to 200,000 clones, with 62% as singletons. Source material: PBMCs. These receptors were obtained from a middle-aged man in good health and CMV-seronegative. Each CDR3 is given with its conserved first and last residue.

length,V,J,CDR3
13,TRBV30,TRBJ2-2,CAWSWRDTGELFF
15,TRBV21-1,TRBJ2-2,CAELEEGVGTGELFF
13,TRBV7-5,TRBJ2-1,CARSSEGLNEQFF
12,TRBV10-1,TRBJ2-7,CASIEASYEQYF
15,TRBV27,TRBJ1-5,CASSEMAQLHQPQHF
16,TRBV6-5,.,CASSYSMGAESYEQYF
13,TRBV21-1,TRBJ2-1,CASSTFSGSIQFF
15,TRBV6-6,TRBJ2-3,CASRRLAGGSDTQYF
18,TRBV14,TRBJ1-6,CASSQESPGQGNNSPLHF
15,TRBV28,TRBJ2-3,CASSPGGQGTDTQYF
14,TRBV5-6,TRBJ1-4,CASSFGQFGEKLFF
16,TRBV5-1,TRBJ2-1,CASRFYGVRLGNEQFF
15,TRBV5-1,TRBJ2-7,CASSHPGLTTYEQYF
15,TRBV14,TRBJ1-6,CASSQGQGTRSPLHF
13,TRBV5-1,TRBJ2-1,CASSLVQNNEQFF
14,TRBV27,TRBJ2-7,CASSLSVGLYEQYF
13,TRBV30,TRBJ1-1,CAWSAGQDTEAFF
16,TRBV11-3,TRBJ2-1,CASSPGAGGAYNEQFF
15,TRBV5-4,TRBJ1-4,CASSSPGQVNEKLFF
18,TRBV7-9,TRBJ2-2,CSSSLTIWTRKNTGELFF
16,TRBV27,TRBJ1-2,CASSLSRGGGGYGYTF
14,TRBV19,TRBJ2-7,CASSPRTGPYEQYF
13,TRBV29-1,TRBJ1-2,CSVTQGINYGYTF
12,TRBV15,TRBJ2-1,CATSRETPEQFF
15,TRBV11-2,TRBJ2-1,CASSSLAGGRDEQFF
16,TRBV18,TRBJ1-1,CASSPAAGGSNTEAFF
15,TRBV4-3,TRBJ2-2,CASSQDQVPTGELFF
14,TRBV7-9,TRBJ2-7,CASSLQQNPYEQYF
10,TRBV19,TRBJ2-3,CASGSGTQYF
16,TRBV19,TRBJ2-2,CASSPMDRRNTGELFF
16,TRBV5-4,TRBJ1-1,CASSPSPLFRTGEAFF
18,TRBV21-1,TRBJ2-5,CASSKVTGQGRGKETQYF
19,TRBV4-3,TRBJ2-7,CASSQGPGLAGLPSYEQYF
18,TRBV7-8,TRBJ2-1,CASSLWETSREGSGEQFF
15,TRBV5-1,TRBJ2-7,CASSFGGQGAWEQYF
13,TRBV9,TRBJ2-7,CASNSGSSYEQYF
15,TRBV6-6,TRBJ1-4,CASSQAGALNEKLFF
17,TRBV18,TRBJ1-4,CASSSTGYGAANEKLFF
15,TRBV28,TRBJ1-5,CASSKGGSRNQPQHF
15,TRBV19,TRBJ1-1,CASSIEGAWGTEAFF
14,TRBV18,TRBJ1-1,CASSPTGGNTEAFF
16,TRBV4-3,TRBJ2-7,CASSQGAAGVSYEQYF
16,TRBV5-4,TRBJ2-4,CASSLGGQGAGNIQYF
12,TRBV10-3,TRBJ1-3,CAISELGNTIYF
16,TRBV5-4,TRBJ2-2,CASSPPPAGEIGELFF
15,TRBV5-1,TRBJ1-2,CASSLGQQLNYGYTF
15,TRBV5-6,TRBJ2-2,CASSLLAGGTGELFF
12,TRBV7-2,TRBJ2-5,CASSFSEETQYF
16,TRBV7-9,TRBJ2-2,CASSATRDRGAGELFF
12,TRBV9,TRBJ1-2,CASRRQNYGYTF
14,TRBV10-3,TRBJ2-1,CAIRGTGYSNEQFF